The text below deals with one TCR beta chain. Its antigen is undetermined. Primers: 60 Vbeta forward and 13 Jbeta reverse. Profiled with immunoSEQ multiplex PCR; TCRdb holds only in-frame clones, not every one. The sample has around 100,000 clones. These data are taken from a study of cytomegalovirus exposure and HLA in healthy donors. Study conclusions and caveats: Upon later analysis, TCR association rates were observed to vary by HLA locus, being highest for DRB1 and lowest for HLA-C. Most CMV-associated TCR beta chains were later found to appear HLA-restricted.

Although they were nominally healthy when sampled, donors likely had unrecorded immune exposures. The CDR3 spans 16 residues. Germline-derived CDR1 and CDR2 are SGHNT and YYREEE (reference sequence). Trimming removed 4 bases from V and 0 bases from J, with 14 bases in between. The sample taken for sequencing was PBMCs. This clonotype was sampled from a man aged 25 to 45 in good health and CMV-seronegative. The rearrangement uses TRBV5-4 and TRBJ1-3, with D maybe TRBD1 (6 bases). The CDR3 here is CASSQYRVGSGNTIYF. CDR3 DNA: TGTGCCAGCAGCCAGTACAGGGTAGGCTCTGGAAACACCATATATTTT.